A selection of T cell receptor beta chains follows, all from one sample in a study of T cells in Graves' hyperthyroidism and ophthalmopathy. MiXCR, applied by TCRdb to the multiplex PCR reads, yields one record per CDR3 protein. Of 690,000 or so distinct CDR3 sequences listed, roughly a sixth are singletons. The source material was blood. These receptors all come from a woman aged 45-65 years with Graves' hyperthyroidism that later progressed to Graves' ophthalmopathy. CDR3s leave out the opening cysteine and the closing phenylalanine or tryptophan. The order of the fields is J gene, V gene, CDR3 protein.

j_gene: TRBJ2-4; v_gene: TRBV7-9; CDR3aa: ASSFGQGGNIQY
j_gene: TRBJ1-6; v_gene: TRBV28; CDR3aa: ASSLLSGANSPLH
j_gene: TRBJ2-5; v_gene: TRBV2; CDR3aa: ASKTGLEETQY
j_gene: TRBJ2-5; v_gene: TRBV24-1; CDR3aa: ATSDSTGAQETQY
j_gene: TRBJ2-5; v_gene: TRBV20-1; CDR3aa: SAAPRQGKRETQY
j_gene: TRBJ2-6; v_gene: TRBV15; CDR3aa: ATSRARVSGANVLT
j_gene: TRBJ1-2; v_gene: TRBV6-6; CDR3aa: ASSYSQGGYT
j_gene: TRBJ2-7; v_gene: TRBV20-1; CDR3aa: SAALEGQADREQY
j_gene: TRBJ2-5; v_gene: TRBV10-3; CDR3aa: AAQGSETQY
j_gene: TRBJ2-2; v_gene: TRBV5-1; CDR3aa: ASSFEGPRSGELF
j_gene: TRBJ1-1; v_gene: TRBV7-3; CDR3aa: ASSSGWENTEAF
j_gene: TRBJ1-6; v_gene: TRBV20-1; CDR3aa: SARDPQGYNSPLH
j_gene: TRBJ1-1; v_gene: TRBV6-5; CDR3aa: ASSSPNMNTEAF
j_gene: TRBJ1-1; v_gene: TRBV5-1; CDR3aa: ASIIPGGLRDTEAF
j_gene: TRBJ2-6; v_gene: TRBV20-1; CDR3aa: SARDRGAGGANVLT
j_gene: TRBJ1-1; v_gene: TRBV19; CDR3aa: ASSIERPEAF
j_gene: TRBJ1-2; v_gene: TRBV2; CDR3aa: ASSGGQGVPNT
j_gene: TRBJ1-2; v_gene: TRBV20-1; CDR3aa: SASGDRPNYGYT
j_gene: TRBJ1-1; v_gene: TRBV7-9; CDR3aa: ASSPSRGENTEAF
j_gene: TRBJ1-5; v_gene: TRBV12-5; CDR3aa: ASGSGGNQPQH
j_gene: TRBJ1-1; v_gene: TRBV11-2; CDR3aa: ASSLGGGRKNTEAF
j_gene: TRBJ2-2; v_gene: TRBV11-1; CDR3aa: ASSSLRVANTGELF
j_gene: TRBJ1-5; v_gene: TRBV27; CDR3aa: ASSLQGLNQPQH
j_gene: TRBJ2-3; v_gene: TRBV12-3/TRBV12-4; CDR3aa: ASTDGPSSTDTQY
j_gene: TRBJ2-7; v_gene: TRBV20-1; CDR3aa: SADKKGVIYEQY
j_gene: TRBJ2-5; v_gene: TRBV7-6; CDR3aa: ASSRQKQGRQETQY
j_gene: TRBJ2-1; v_gene: TRBV5-1; CDR3aa: ASSEGQNNEQF
j_gene: TRBJ2-5; v_gene: TRBV28; CDR3aa: ATTGGDTLQVTQY
j_gene: TRBJ2-4; v_gene: TRBV20-1; CDR3aa: SGMLRDRERIQY